Reported below is one T cell receptor (beta chain). This CDR3 is built from 15 residues. V was pared by 4 bases and J by 3 bases, with 9 bases of the junction left unmatched. Germline V gene sequence: CDR1 SGHNT, CDR2 YYREEE (reference sequence). This record comes from a study of OX40 agonist ivuxolimab in advanced cancers. Using immunoSEQ multiplex PCR, the repertoire was profiled, and TCRdb retains in-frame clones only, with some absent. The sample consists of 85,000 to 130,000 clones, about nine tenths of them appearing once. J is TRBJ2-7 and V is TRBV5-4; 8 bases match TRBD1. This sequence originates from an adult with an advanced solid tumor such as melanoma, head and neck, liver or kidney cancer. The material sequenced was CD4+ or CD8+ T cells sorted from blood, taken in a trial of the OX40 agonist ivuxolimab. The CDR3 nucleotides read TGTGCCAGCAGCACCGGACAGGGAAGGGACTACGAGCAGTACTTC. Translated, it gives CASSTGQGRDYEQYF.